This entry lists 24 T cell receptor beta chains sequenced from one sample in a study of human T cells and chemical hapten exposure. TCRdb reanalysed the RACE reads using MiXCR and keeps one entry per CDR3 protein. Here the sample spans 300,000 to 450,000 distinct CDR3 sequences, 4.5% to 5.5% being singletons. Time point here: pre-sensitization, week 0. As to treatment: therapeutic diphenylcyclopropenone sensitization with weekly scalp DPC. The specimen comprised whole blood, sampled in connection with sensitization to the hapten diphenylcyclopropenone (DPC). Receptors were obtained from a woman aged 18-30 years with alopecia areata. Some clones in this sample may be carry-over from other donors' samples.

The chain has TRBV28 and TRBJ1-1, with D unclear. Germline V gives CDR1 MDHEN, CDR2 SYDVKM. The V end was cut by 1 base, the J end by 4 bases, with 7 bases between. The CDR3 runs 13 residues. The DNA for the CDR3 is TGTGCCAGCAGTTTATTGGGAGTCACTGAAGCTTTCTTT. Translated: CASSLLGVTEAFF.

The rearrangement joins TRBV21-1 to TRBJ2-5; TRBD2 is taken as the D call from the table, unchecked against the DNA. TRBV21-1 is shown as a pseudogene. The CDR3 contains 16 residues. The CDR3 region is CASSKVLAGGPETQYF. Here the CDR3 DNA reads TGTGCCAGCAGCAAAGTATTAGCGGGGGGGCCCGAGACCCAGTACTTC.

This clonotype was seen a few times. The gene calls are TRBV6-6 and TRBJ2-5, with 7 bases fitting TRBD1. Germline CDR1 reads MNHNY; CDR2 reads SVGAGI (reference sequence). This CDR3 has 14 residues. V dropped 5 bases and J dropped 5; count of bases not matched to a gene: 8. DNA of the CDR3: TGTGCCAGCAGTCTCAGTAGGGGGCGTGAGACCCAGTACTTC. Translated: CASSLSRGRETQYF.

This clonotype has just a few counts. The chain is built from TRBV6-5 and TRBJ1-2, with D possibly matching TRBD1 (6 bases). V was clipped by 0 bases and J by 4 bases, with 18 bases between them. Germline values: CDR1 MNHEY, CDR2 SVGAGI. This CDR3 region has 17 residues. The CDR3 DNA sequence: TGTGCCAGCAGTTACTCGGTTCGGGCAGGGGAGGTCTATGGCTACACCTTC. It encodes CASSYSVRAGEVYGYTF.

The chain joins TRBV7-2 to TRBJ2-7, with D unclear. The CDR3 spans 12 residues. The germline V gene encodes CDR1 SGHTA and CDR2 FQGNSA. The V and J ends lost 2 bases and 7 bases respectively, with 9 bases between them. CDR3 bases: TGTGCCAGCAGCTTAAGGCTTGGTGAGCAGTACTTC. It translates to CASSLRLGEQYF.

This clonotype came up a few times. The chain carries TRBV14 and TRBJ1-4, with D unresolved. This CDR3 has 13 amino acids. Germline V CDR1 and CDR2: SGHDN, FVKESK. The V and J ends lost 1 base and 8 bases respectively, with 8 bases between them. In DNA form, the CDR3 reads TGTGCCAGCAGCCAAGGAGCGGGGGAAAAACTGTTTTTT. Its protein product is CASSQGAGEKLFF.

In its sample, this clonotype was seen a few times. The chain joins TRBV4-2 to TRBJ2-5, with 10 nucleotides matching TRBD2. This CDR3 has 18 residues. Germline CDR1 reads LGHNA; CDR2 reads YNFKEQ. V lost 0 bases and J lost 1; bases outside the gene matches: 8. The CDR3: CASSQEQIAGGFQETQYF. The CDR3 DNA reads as TGTGCCAGCAGCCAAGAGCAGATAGCGGGGGGCTTCCAAGAGACCCAGTACTTC.

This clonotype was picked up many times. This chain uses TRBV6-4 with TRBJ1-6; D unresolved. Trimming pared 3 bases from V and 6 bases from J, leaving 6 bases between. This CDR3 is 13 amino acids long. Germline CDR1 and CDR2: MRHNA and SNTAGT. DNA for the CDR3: TGTGCCAGCAGTGAAAATAGTAATTCACCCCTCCACTTT. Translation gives CASSENSNSPLHF.

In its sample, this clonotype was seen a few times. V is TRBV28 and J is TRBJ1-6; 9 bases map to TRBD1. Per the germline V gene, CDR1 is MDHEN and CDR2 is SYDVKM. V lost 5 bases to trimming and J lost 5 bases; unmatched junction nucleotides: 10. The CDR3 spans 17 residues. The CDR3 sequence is CASSPRDRGWNNSPLHF. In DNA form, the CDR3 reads TGTGCCAGCAGTCCCCGAGACAGGGGGTGGAATAATTCACCCCTCCACTTT.

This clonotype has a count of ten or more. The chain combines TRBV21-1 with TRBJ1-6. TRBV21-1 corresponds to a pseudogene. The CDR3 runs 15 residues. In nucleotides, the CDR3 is TGTGCCAGCAGCAAAGGGAAGGGTTATAATTCACCCCTCCACTTT. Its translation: CASSKGKGYNSPLHF.

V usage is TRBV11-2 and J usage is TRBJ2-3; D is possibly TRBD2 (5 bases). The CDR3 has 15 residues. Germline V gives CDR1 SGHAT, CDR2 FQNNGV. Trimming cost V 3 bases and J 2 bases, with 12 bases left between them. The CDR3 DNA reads TGTGCCAGCAGCTTCTTCTCCGGGGTCACAGATACGCAGTATTTT. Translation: CASSFFSGVTDTQYF.

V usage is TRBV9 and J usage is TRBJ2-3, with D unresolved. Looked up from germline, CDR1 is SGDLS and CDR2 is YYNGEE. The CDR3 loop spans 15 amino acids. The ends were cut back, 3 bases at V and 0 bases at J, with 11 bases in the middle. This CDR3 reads CASSADPSSTDTQYF. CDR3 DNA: TGTGCCAGCAGCGCGGACCCCTCTAGCACAGATACGCAGTATTTT.

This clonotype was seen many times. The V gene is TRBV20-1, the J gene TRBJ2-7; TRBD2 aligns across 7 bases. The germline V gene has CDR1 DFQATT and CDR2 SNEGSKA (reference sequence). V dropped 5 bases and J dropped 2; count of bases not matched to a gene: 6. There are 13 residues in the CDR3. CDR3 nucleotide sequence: TGCAGTGCTCGAAGTCGGGGGGCCTACGAGCAGTACTTC. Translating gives CSARSRGAYEQYF.

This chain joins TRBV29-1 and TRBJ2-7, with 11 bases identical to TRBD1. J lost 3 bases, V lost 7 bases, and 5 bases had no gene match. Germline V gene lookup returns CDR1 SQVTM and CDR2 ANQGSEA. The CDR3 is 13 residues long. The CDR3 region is CSASGQGGYEQYF. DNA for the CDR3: TGCAGCGCCTCGGGACAGGGGGGCTACGAGCAGTACTTC.

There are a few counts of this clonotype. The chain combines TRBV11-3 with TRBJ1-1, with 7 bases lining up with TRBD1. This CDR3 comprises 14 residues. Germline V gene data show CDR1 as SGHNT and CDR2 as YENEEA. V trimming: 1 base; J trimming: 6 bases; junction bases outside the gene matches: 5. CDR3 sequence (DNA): TGTGCCAGCAGCTTAGGGGGGACAGCTTCTGAAGCTTTCTTT. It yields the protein CASSLGGTASEAFF.

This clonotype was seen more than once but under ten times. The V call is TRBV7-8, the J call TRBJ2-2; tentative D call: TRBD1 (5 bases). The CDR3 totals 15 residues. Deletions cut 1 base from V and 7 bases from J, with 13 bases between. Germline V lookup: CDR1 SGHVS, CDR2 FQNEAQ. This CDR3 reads CASSLGGSRNGELFF. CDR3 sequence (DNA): TGTGCCAGCAGCTTAGGGGGCAGCAGGAACGGGGAGCTGTTTTTT.

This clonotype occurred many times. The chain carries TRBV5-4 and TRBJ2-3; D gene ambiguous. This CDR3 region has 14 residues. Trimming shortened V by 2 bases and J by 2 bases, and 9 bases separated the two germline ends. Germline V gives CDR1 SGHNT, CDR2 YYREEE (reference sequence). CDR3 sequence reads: CASSFLNPTDTQYF. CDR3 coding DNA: TGTGCCAGCAGCTTTCTAAATCCCACAGATACGCAGTATTTT.

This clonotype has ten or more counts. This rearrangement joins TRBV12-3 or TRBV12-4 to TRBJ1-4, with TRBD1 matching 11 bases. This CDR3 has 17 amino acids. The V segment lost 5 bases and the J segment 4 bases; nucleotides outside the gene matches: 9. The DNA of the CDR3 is TGTGCCAGCAGTCCCGGGACAGGGGGTTGGGGTAATGAAAAACTGTTTTTT. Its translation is CASSPGTGGWGNEKLFF.

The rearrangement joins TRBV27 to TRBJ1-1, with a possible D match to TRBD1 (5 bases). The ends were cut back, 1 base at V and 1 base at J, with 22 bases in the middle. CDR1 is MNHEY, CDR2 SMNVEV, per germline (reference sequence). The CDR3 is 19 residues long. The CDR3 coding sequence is TGTGCCAGCAGTTTATGGTATTATGGTCAGGGATTGAGGAACACTGAAGCTTTCTTT. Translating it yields CASSLWYYGQGLRNTEAFF.

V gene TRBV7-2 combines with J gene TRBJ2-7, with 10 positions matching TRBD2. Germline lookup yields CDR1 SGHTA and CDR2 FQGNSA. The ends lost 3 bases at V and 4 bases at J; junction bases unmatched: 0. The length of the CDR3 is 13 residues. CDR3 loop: CASSFSGGYEQYF. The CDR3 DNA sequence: TGTGCCAGCAGCTTTAGCGGGGGGTACGAGCAGTACTTC.

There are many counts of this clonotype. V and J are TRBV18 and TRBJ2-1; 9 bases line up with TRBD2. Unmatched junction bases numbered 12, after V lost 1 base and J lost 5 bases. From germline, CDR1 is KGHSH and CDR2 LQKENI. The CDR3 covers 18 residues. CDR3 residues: CASSPRRSLAGINNEQFF. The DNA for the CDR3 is TGTGCCAGCTCACCACGCCGGTCCCTAGCGGGGATTAACAATGAGCAGTTCTTC.

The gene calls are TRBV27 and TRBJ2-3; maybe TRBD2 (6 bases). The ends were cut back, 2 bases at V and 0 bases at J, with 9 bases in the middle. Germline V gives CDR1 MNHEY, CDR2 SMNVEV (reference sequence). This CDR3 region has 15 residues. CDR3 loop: CASSLAGRSTDTQYF. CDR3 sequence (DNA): TGTGCCAGCAGTTTAGCGGGGCGTAGCACAGATACGCAGTATTTT.

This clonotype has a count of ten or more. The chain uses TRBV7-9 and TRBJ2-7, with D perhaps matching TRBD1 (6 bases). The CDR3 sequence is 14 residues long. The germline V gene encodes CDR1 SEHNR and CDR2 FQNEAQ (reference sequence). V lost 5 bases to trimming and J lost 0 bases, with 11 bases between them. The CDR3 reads CASSRTVSSYEQYF. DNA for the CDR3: TGTGCCAGCAGCCGGACAGTGAGCTCCTACGAGCAGTACTTC.

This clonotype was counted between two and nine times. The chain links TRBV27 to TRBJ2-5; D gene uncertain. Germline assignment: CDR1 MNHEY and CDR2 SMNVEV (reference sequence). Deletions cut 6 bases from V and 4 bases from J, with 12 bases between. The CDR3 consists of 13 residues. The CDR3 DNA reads TGTGCCAGCAGCCCCCGCAGAGGAGAGACCCAGTACTTC. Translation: CASSPRRGETQYF.